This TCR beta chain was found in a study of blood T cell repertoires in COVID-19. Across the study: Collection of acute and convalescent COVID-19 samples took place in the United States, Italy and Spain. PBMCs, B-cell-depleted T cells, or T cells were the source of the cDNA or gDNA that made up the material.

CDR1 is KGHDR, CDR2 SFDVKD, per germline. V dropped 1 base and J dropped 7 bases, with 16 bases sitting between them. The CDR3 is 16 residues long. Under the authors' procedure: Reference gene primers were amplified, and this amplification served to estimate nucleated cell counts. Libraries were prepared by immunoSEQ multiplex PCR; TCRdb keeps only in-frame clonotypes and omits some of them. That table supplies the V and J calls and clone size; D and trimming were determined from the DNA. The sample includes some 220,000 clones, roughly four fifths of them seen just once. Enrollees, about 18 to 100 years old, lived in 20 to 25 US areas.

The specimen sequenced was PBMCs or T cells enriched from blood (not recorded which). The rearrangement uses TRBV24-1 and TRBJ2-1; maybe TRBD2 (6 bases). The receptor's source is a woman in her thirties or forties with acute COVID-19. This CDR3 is CATSDFGGATPNEQFF. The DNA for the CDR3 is TGTGCCACCAGTGATTTCGGGGGAGCTACCCCTAATGAGCAGTTCTTC.